These T cell receptor beta chains were read from a single sample in a study of T cell responses to AZD1222 COVID-19 vaccine. Data came from immunoSEQ multiplex PCR; TCRdb stores just in-frame clones and leaves some out. The table lists just over 150,000 clones, approximately 90% of them singletons. The sequences come from peripheral blood, collected on day 0 of AZD1222 vaccination. The receptor source for this set is an adult in good health. Both conserved end residues are part of each CDR3. A D gene is named only where the DNA matches it firmly. Only some rows state a clone size, as once, few, many or a class for expanded clones.

d_gene: .; v_gene: TRBV21-1; abundance: .; j_gene: TRBJ2-2; CDR3aa: CASTSYRRTGELFF; CDR3nt: TGTGCCAGCACTTCCTACCGGAGGACCGGGGAGCTGTTTTTT
d_gene: .; v_gene: TRBV19; abundance: once; j_gene: TRBJ1-2; CDR3aa: CASRRSGANYGYTF; CDR3nt: TGTGCCAGCCGAAGATCCGGGGCTAACTATGGCTACACCTTC
d_gene: .; v_gene: TRBV6-6; abundance: .; j_gene: TRBJ1-4; CDR3aa: CASSYTAATNEKLFF; CDR3nt: TGTGCCAGCAGTTATACTGCGGCAACTAATGAAAAACTGTTTTTT
d_gene: TRBD1; v_gene: TRBV7-9; abundance: .; j_gene: TRBJ2-2; CDR3aa: CASSPGQGDTGELFF; CDR3nt: TGTGCCAGCAGCCCGGGACAGGGTGACACCGGGGAGCTGTTTTTT
d_gene: .; v_gene: TRBV7-2; abundance: .; j_gene: TRBJ2-1; CDR3aa: CASSSRTGIRNEQFF; CDR3nt: TGTGCCAGCAGCTCCCGGACCGGGATTCGGAATGAGCAGTTCTTC
d_gene: .; v_gene: TRBV19; abundance: .; j_gene: TRBJ2-1; CDR3aa: CASSVVRNEQFF; CDR3nt: TGTGCCAGTAGTGTCGTTAGAAATGAGCAGTTCTTC
d_gene: TRBD1; v_gene: TRBV2; abundance: .; j_gene: TRBJ1-1; CDR3aa: CASNRQGPEAFF; CDR3nt: TGTGCCAGCAACCGACAGGGGCCTGAAGCTTTCTTT
d_gene: .; v_gene: TRBV19; abundance: .; j_gene: TRBJ1-2; CDR3aa: CASTNLGAAYGYTF; CDR3nt: TGTGCCAGTACCAATCTGGGGGCCGCCTATGGCTACACCTTC
d_gene: .; v_gene: TRBV5-1; abundance: once; j_gene: TRBJ2-7; CDR3aa: CASSLGLDGGEQYF; CDR3nt: TGCGCCAGCAGCTTGGGGCTCGATGGTGGCGAGCAGTACTTC
d_gene: .; v_gene: TRBV6-5; abundance: once; j_gene: TRBJ2-5; CDR3aa: CASSYGTVGETQYF; CDR3nt: TGTGCCAGCAGTTACGGGACGGTCGGCGAGACCCAGTACTTC
d_gene: TRBD2; v_gene: TRBV3-1/TRBV3-2; abundance: .; j_gene: TRBJ2-1; CDR3aa: CASSLSGRTGNEQFF; CDR3nt: TGTGCCAGCAGCCTAAGCGGGAGGACGGGCAATGAGCAGTTCTTC
d_gene: .; v_gene: TRBV4-2; abundance: .; j_gene: TRBJ1-4; CDR3aa: CASSQDQGRPTNEKLFF; CDR3nt: TGTGCCAGCAGCCAAGACCAGGGTAGGCCAACTAATGAAAAACTGTTTTTT
d_gene: .; v_gene: TRBV7-2; abundance: .; j_gene: TRBJ1-4; CDR3aa: CASSHTAPGLNEKLFF; CDR3nt: TGTGCCAGCAGTCACACCGCCCCAGGCCTTAATGAAAAACTGTTTTTT
d_gene: TRBD1; v_gene: TRBV28; abundance: .; j_gene: TRBJ1-5; CDR3aa: CASVDRGSVNQPQHF; CDR3nt: TGTGCCAGCGTGGACAGGGGGTCTGTAAATCAGCCCCAGCATTTT
d_gene: .; v_gene: TRBV6-5; abundance: .; j_gene: TRBJ2-1; CDR3aa: CASRQGSYEQFF; CDR3nt: TGTGCCAGCAGACAGGGATCCTATGAGCAGTTCTTC
d_gene: .; v_gene: TRBV27; abundance: few; j_gene: TRBJ1-1; CDR3aa: CASSLGPGRNTEAFF; CDR3nt: TGTGCCAGCAGTTTAGGGCCGGGTCGGAACACTGAAGCTTTCTTT
d_gene: TRBD2; v_gene: TRBV5-6; abundance: .; j_gene: TRBJ2-1; CDR3aa: CASSLDFSGTLNEQFF; CDR3nt: TGTGCCAGCAGCTTGGATTTTAGCGGGACCCTCAATGAGCAGTTCTTC
d_gene: .; v_gene: TRBV4-3; abundance: .; j_gene: TRBJ2-1; CDR3aa: CASSQDFGFSSYNEQFF; CDR3nt: TGCGCCAGCAGCCAAGATTTCGGCTTTAGCTCCTACAATGAGCAGTTCTTC
d_gene: TRBD1; v_gene: TRBV19; abundance: .; j_gene: TRBJ1-1; CDR3aa: CASSWDSYTEAFF; CDR3nt: TGTGCCAGTAGTTGGGACAGCTACACTGAAGCTTTCTTT
d_gene: TRBD1; v_gene: TRBV29-1; abundance: .; j_gene: TRBJ1-1; CDR3aa: CSARLGVGQGYEAFF; CDR3nt: TGCAGCGCCCGATTAGGGGTAGGACAGGGTTACGAAGCTTTCTTT
d_gene: .; v_gene: TRBV27; abundance: few; j_gene: TRBJ1-6; CDR3aa: CASSFLAGNNSPLHF; CDR3nt: TGTGCCAGCAGTTTTCTGGCAGGGAACAATTCACCCCTCCACTTT
d_gene: .; v_gene: TRBV5-6; abundance: .; j_gene: TRBJ2-3; CDR3aa: CASSPTGSAPDTQYF; CDR3nt: TGTGCCAGCAGCCCTACAGGTAGTGCTCCAGATACGCAGTATTTT
d_gene: TRBD2; v_gene: TRBV7-9; abundance: .; j_gene: TRBJ2-7; CDR3aa: CASSLVAGGLDEQYF; CDR3nt: TGTGCCAGCAGCTTGGTAGCGGGAGGGCTGGACGAGCAGTACTTC
d_gene: TRBD2; v_gene: TRBV13; abundance: .; j_gene: TRBJ2-5; CDR3aa: CASSLGPSGSETQYF; CDR3nt: TGTGCCAGCAGCTTAGGCCCCAGCGGGAGTGAGACCCAGTACTTC
d_gene: TRBD2; v_gene: TRBV15; abundance: .; j_gene: TRBJ2-1; CDR3aa: CATSIRGGSYNEQFF; CDR3nt: TGTGCCACCAGCATCCGCGGGGGGTCCTACAATGAGCAGTTCTTC
d_gene: .; v_gene: TRBV7-8; abundance: .; j_gene: TRBJ1-2; CDR3aa: CASSLRLQANYGYTF; CDR3nt: TGTGCCAGCAGCTTAAGGCTGCAGGCTAACTATGGCTACACCTTC
d_gene: .; v_gene: TRBV5-4; abundance: once; j_gene: TRBJ2-3; CDR3aa: CASSLAEQTQYF; CDR3nt: TGTGCCAGCAGCTTGGCGGAGCAAACGCAGTATTTT
d_gene: TRBD2; v_gene: TRBV7-9; abundance: .; j_gene: TRBJ2-1; CDR3aa: CASSPSGTSGYNEQFF; CDR3nt: TGTGCCAGCAGCCCAAGTGGGACTAGCGGGTACAATGAGCAGTTCTTC
d_gene: .; v_gene: TRBV15; abundance: few; j_gene: TRBJ1-4; CDR3aa: CATSRGQGPNEKLFF; CDR3nt: TGTGCCACCAGCAGAGGGCAGGGTCCTAATGAAAAACTGTTTTTT
d_gene: .; v_gene: TRBV19; abundance: .; j_gene: TRBJ1-2; CDR3aa: CASTGAGGANYGYTF; CDR3nt: TGTGCCAGTACGGGTGCGGGGGGAGCTAACTATGGCTACACCTTC
d_gene: .; v_gene: TRBV5-4; abundance: few; j_gene: TRBJ1-1; CDR3aa: CASSLAWGTSNTEAFF; CDR3nt: TGTGCCAGCAGCTTGGCCTGGGGGACATCGAACACTGAAGCTTTCTTT
d_gene: TRBD2; v_gene: TRBV24-1; abundance: .; j_gene: TRBJ2-1; CDR3aa: CATSESGTSGKGEQFF; CDR3nt: TGTGCCACCAGTGAGTCCGGGACTAGCGGGAAAGGTGAGCAGTTCTTC
d_gene: .; v_gene: TRBV20-1; abundance: once; j_gene: TRBJ2-1; CDR3aa: CSASPNAIEQFF; CDR3nt: TGCAGTGCTAGTCCGAATGCGATTGAGCAGTTCTTC
d_gene: TRBD2; v_gene: TRBV29-1; abundance: .; j_gene: TRBJ2-2; CDR3aa: CSALSGSRTGELFF; CDR3nt: TGCAGCGCCCTTAGCGGGAGTAGAACCGGGGAGCTGTTTTTT
d_gene: TRBD1; v_gene: TRBV11-2; abundance: .; j_gene: TRBJ1-2; CDR3aa: CASSLATGGFYGYTF; CDR3nt: TGTGCCAGCAGCTTAGCGACAGGGGGCTTCTATGGCTACACCTTC
d_gene: .; v_gene: TRBV30; abundance: .; j_gene: TRBJ2-7; CDR3aa: CAWSVSRAFLSSYEQYF; CDR3nt: TGTGCCTGGAGTGTAAGCAGGGCCTTCCTCTCCTCCTACGAGCAGTACTTC
d_gene: .; v_gene: TRBV6-2/TRBV6-3; abundance: .; j_gene: TRBJ2-7; CDR3aa: CASSYSQDSYEQYF; CDR3nt: TGTGCCAGCAGTTACTCCCAGGATTCCTACGAGCAGTACTTC
d_gene: TRBD2; v_gene: TRBV30; abundance: .; j_gene: TRBJ2-6; CDR3aa: CAWSGGGSWSGANVLTF; CDR3nt: TGTGCCTGGTCCGGTGGCGGGAGTTGGTCTGGGGCCAACGTCCTGACTTTC
d_gene: .; v_gene: TRBV15; abundance: .; j_gene: TRBJ1-5; CDR3aa: CATKGENNQPQHF; CDR3nt: TGTGCCACCAAAGGAGAGAACAATCAGCCCCAGCATTTT
d_gene: .; v_gene: TRBV19; abundance: .; j_gene: TRBJ2-7; CDR3aa: CASSIVLGSYEQYF; CDR3nt: TGTGCCAGTAGTATCGTACTAGGTAGCTACGAGCAGTACTTC
d_gene: .; v_gene: TRBV11-3; abundance: .; j_gene: TRBJ2-1; CDR3aa: CASSLDTEGEQFF; CDR3nt: TGTGCCAGCAGCTTAGATACCGAGGGTGAGCAGTTCTTC
d_gene: TRBD1; v_gene: TRBV7-2; abundance: .; j_gene: TRBJ2-7; CDR3aa: CASSEETGNSYEQYF; CDR3nt: TGTGCCAGCAGCGAAGAGACAGGGAACTCCTACGAGCAGTACTTC
d_gene: .; v_gene: TRBV6-1; abundance: .; j_gene: TRBJ1-5; CDR3aa: CASSEATGYQPQHF; CDR3nt: TGTGCCAGCAGTGAAGCTACGGGTTATCAGCCCCAGCATTTT
d_gene: TRBD1; v_gene: TRBV19; abundance: .; j_gene: TRBJ1-1; CDR3aa: CASRDSTGLNTEAFF; CDR3nt: TGTGCCAGTAGAGACTCGACAGGGTTGAACACTGAAGCTTTCTTT
d_gene: TRBD2; v_gene: TRBV10-3; abundance: .; j_gene: TRBJ2-1; CDR3aa: CAISPSGRTNNEQFF; CDR3nt: TGTGCCATCAGTCCTAGCGGGAGAACCAACAATGAGCAGTTCTTC
d_gene: .; v_gene: TRBV7-3; abundance: .; j_gene: TRBJ2-2; CDR3aa: CASSLARSTGELFF; CDR3nt: TGTGCCAGCAGCTTAGCCCGGTCCACCGGGGAGCTGTTTTTT
d_gene: .; v_gene: TRBV18; abundance: .; j_gene: TRBJ1-5; CDR3aa: CASSPPPGASGNQPQHF; CDR3nt: TGTGCCAGCTCACCACCTCCGGGGGCGAGCGGCAATCAGCCCCAGCATTTT
d_gene: .; v_gene: TRBV7-9; abundance: .; j_gene: TRBJ1-2; CDR3aa: CASSQGQLTTYGYTF; CDR3nt: TGTGCCAGCAGCCAGGGACAACTCACTACCTATGGCTACACCTTC
d_gene: .; v_gene: TRBV6-4; abundance: .; j_gene: TRBJ2-1; CDR3aa: CASSAEASYNEQFF; CDR3nt: TGTGCCAGCAGTGCGGAAGCTTCCTACAATGAGCAGTTCTTC
d_gene: .; v_gene: TRBV24-1; abundance: .; j_gene: TRBJ1-1; CDR3aa: CATSGSGNTEAFF; CDR3nt: TGTGCCACCAGTGGATCAGGTAACACTGAAGCTTTCTTT
d_gene: TRBD1; v_gene: TRBV7-9; abundance: .; j_gene: TRBJ1-6; CDR3aa: CASSLVTGKNSPLHF; CDR3nt: TGTGCCAGCAGCTTAGTGACAGGGAAGAATTCACCCCTCCACTTT
d_gene: .; v_gene: TRBV7-9; abundance: once; j_gene: TRBJ2-5; CDR3aa: CASRGTGRETQYF; CDR3nt: TGTGCCAGCAGAGGGACGGGACGAGAGACCCAGTACTTC
d_gene: TRBD1; v_gene: TRBV16; abundance: .; j_gene: TRBJ1-6; CDR3aa: CASSLTGGTYNSPLHF; CDR3nt: TGTGCCAGCAGCCTCACAGGGGGGACTTATAATTCACCCCTCCACTTT
d_gene: .; v_gene: TRBV27; abundance: .; j_gene: TRBJ2-7; CDR3aa: CASSLGSGPSYEQYF; CDR3nt: TGTGCCAGCAGTCTTGGCTCTGGGCCCTCCTACGAGCAGTACTTC
d_gene: .; v_gene: TRBV6-5; abundance: .; j_gene: TRBJ2-7; CDR3aa: CATQKWAYEQYF; CDR3nt: TGTGCCACTCAGAAGTGGGCCTACGAGCAGTACTTC
d_gene: .; v_gene: TRBV11-1; abundance: once; j_gene: TRBJ1-1; CDR3aa: CASSLVGGLNTEAFF; CDR3nt: TGTGCCAGCAGCTTAGTTGGCGGACTGAACACTGAAGCTTTCTTT
d_gene: TRBD1; v_gene: TRBV28; abundance: .; j_gene: TRBJ1-2; CDR3aa: CASSFQPTGTDGYTF; CDR3nt: TGTGCCAGCAGTTTCCAACCCACCGGGACAGATGGCTACACCTTC
d_gene: TRBD2; v_gene: TRBV3-1/TRBV3-2; abundance: .; j_gene: TRBJ2-7; CDR3aa: CARSSGPYEQYF; CDR3nt: TGTGCCAGATCTAGCGGGCCATACGAGCAGTACTTC
d_gene: .; v_gene: TRBV18; abundance: .; j_gene: TRBJ1-1; CDR3aa: CASSPNVVQNMNTEAFF; CDR3nt: TGTGCCAGCTCACCGAACGTTGTACAGAATATGAACACTGAAGCTTTCTTT
d_gene: .; v_gene: TRBV14; abundance: .; j_gene: TRBJ1-1; CDR3aa: CASSQIPGQLNTEAFF; CDR3nt: TGTGCCAGCAGCCAAATCCCAGGACAGCTGAACACTGAAGCTTTCTTT